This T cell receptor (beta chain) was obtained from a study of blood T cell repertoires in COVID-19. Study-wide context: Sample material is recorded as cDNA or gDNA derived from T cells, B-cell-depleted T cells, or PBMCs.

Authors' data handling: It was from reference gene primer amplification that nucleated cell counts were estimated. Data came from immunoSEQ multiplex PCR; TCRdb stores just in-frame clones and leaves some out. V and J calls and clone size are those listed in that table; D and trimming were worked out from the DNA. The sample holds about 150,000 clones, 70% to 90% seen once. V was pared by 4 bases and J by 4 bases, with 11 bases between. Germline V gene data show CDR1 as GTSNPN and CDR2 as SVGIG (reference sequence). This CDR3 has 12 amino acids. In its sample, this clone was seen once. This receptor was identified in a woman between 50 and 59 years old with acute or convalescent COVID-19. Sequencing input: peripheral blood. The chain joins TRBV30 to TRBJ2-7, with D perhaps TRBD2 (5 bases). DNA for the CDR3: TGTGCCTGGACGAGGACGGGGTACGAGCAGTACTTC. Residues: CAWTRTGYEQYF.